These 11 T cell receptor beta chains were all obtained from the same sample, sequenced in a study of OX40 agonist ivuxolimab in advanced cancers. The table came from immunoSEQ multiplex PCR; TCRdb's copy has only in-frame clones and leaves some out. This sample carries 20,000 to 25,000 clones, more than 70% of them seen once, and the ten largest clones take about 16%. Sequencing used CD4+ or CD8+ T cells sorted from blood, obtained in a trial of the OX40 agonist ivuxolimab. These receptor sequences come from an adult with an advanced solid tumor such as melanoma, head and neck, liver or kidney cancer.

The CDR3 DNA is TGTGCCAGCAGCTCGCACAGGACCTTGAACACTGAAGCTTTCTTT. Its translation: CASSSHRTLNTEAFF. J is TRBJ1-1 and V is TRBV7-8; a possible D gene is TRBD1 (5 bases). CDR3 length: 15 residues. Per the germline V gene, CDR1 is SGHVS and CDR2 is FQNEAQ. Deletions cut 4 bases from V and 0 bases from J, with 12 bases between. The whole variable domain, remainder taken from reference TRBV7-8 and TRBJ1-1, is GAGVSQSPRYKVAKRGQDVALRCDPISGHVSLFWYQQALGQGPEFLTYFQNEAQLDKSGLPSDRFFAERPEGSVSTLKIQRTQQEDSAVYLCASSSHRTLNTEAFFGQGTRLTVV.

V is TRBV4-3 and J is TRBJ1-6; 7 positions match TRBD1. From germline, CDR1 is LGHNA and CDR2 YSLEER. The CDR3 totals 16 residues. V trimming: 0 bases; J trimming: 9 bases; junction bases outside the gene matches: 8. The DNA of the CDR3 is TGCGCCAGCAGCCAAGAATCTGGAGGGGGCGGTTCACCCCTCCACTTT. Translated, it gives CASSQESGGGGSPLHF.

V gene TRBV11-3 combines with J gene TRBJ2-7; D remains ambiguous. Germline CDR1 SGHNT, CDR2 YENEEA. V was pared by 3 bases and J by 6 bases, with 9 bases between. This CDR3 spans 12 amino acids. The CDR3 region is CASSLEWSEQYF. Written as DNA, the CDR3 is TGTGCCAGCAGCTTGGAGTGGTCCGAGCAGTACTTC. Combining the CDR3 with reference TRBV11-3 and TRBJ2-7 gives the whole variable domain EAGVVQSPRYKIIEKKQPVAFWCNPISGHNTLYWYLQNLGQGPELLIRYENEEAVDDSQLPKDRFSAERLKGVDSTLKIQPAELGDSAVYLCASSLEWSEQYFGPGTRLTVT.

The chain uses TRBV11-2 and TRBJ2-7, with 9 bases identical to TRBD1. Germline loops: CDR1 SGHAT, CDR2 FQNNGV. The CDR3 extends over 17 amino acids. V lost 5 bases and J lost 3; bases outside the gene matches: 14. The CDR3 region is CASSHRPGTGNSYEQYF. The CDR3 DNA is TGTGCCAGCAGCCACCGCCCCGGGACAGGGAATAGCTACGAGCAGTACTTC. The whole variable domain, filled in from reference TRBV11-2 and TRBJ2-7, reads EAGVAQSPRYKIIEKRQSVAFWCNPISGHATLYWYQQILGQGPKLLIQFQNNGVVDDSQLPKDRFSAERLKGVDSTLKIQPAKLEDSAVYLCASSHRPGTGNSYEQYFGPGTRLTVT.

This clone was detected a few times. The V and J genes are TRBV7-3 and TRBJ1-1; the D gene is possibly TRBD1 (6 bases). The germline V gene has CDR1 SGHTA and CDR2 FQGTGA. With 5 bases removed from V and 1 base from J, the gap between germline ends came to 11 bases. This CDR3 region has 14 residues. As DNA, the CDR3 is TGTGCCAGCAGCCCAATACAGGGGAACACTGAAGCTTTCTTT. Protein product: CASSPIQGNTEAFF.

This clone was observed a handful of times. V usage is TRBV2 and J usage is TRBJ2-5, with D perhaps being TRBD1 or TRBD2 (5 bases each). Between the trimmed V and J ends, which lost 6 bases and 6 bases, there was a span of 29 bases. From germline, CDR1 is SNHLY and CDR2 FYNNEI. The CDR3 is 18 residues long. CDR3: CASRDPRGLSTSSKTQYF. The CDR3 coding sequence is TGTGCCAGCAGGGACCCCCGGGGCCTTAGTACGAGTTCGAAGACCCAGTACTTC.

This chain connects TRBV27 to TRBJ2-7, with 9 bases that match TRBD2. The germline CDR1 and CDR2 sequences are MNHEY and SMNVEV (reference sequence). The CDR3 spans 13 residues. J was trimmed by 6 bases and V by 8 bases; bases with no gene match: 8. The CDR3 reads CASLPAGGFEQYF. For the CDR3, the DNA is TGTGCCAGCCTCCCGGCGGGGGGGTTCGAGCAGTACTTC.

The rearrangement links TRBV7-6 to TRBJ2-2; D uncertain. V lost 2 bases, J lost 5 bases, and 3 bases lay in between. The CDR3 totals 12 residues. The germline V gene has CDR1 SGHVS and CDR2 FNYEAQ. CDR3 nucleotide sequence: TGTGCCAGCAGCTTAAAGACCGGGGAGCTGTTTTTT. This gives the protein CASSLKTGELFF.

This clone was seen more than once but under ten times. This chain uses TRBV6-4 with TRBJ2-3, with 7 bases fitting TRBD2. The CDR3 loop spans 14 amino acids. Germline V lookup: CDR1 MRHNA, CDR2 SNTAGT. The junction had 3 bases not matched to a gene; V was cut back by 3 bases and J by 3 bases. The CDR3 DNA reads TGTGCCAGCAGTGAAACTAGCGAGACAGATACGCAGTATTTT. Amino acid sequence: CASSETSETDTQYF.

V usage is TRBV27 and J usage is TRBJ2-3, with no clear D. The CDR3 totals 14 residues. The germline gives CDR1 MNHEY, CDR2 SMNVEV (reference sequence). Deletions cut 2 bases from V and 4 bases from J, with 10 bases between. The DNA of the CDR3 is TGTGCCAGCAGTTTAGTGGTTTTCGCAGATACGCAGTATTTT. Protein sequence: CASSLVVFADTQYF.

J is TRBJ1-5 and V is TRBV27; 7 bases are shared with TRBD1. The V gene end was trimmed by 6 bases and the J gene end by 3 bases; junction bases not matched to a gene: 11. Germline values: CDR1 MNHEY, CDR2 SMNVEV (reference sequence). The CDR3 has 16 residues. Written as DNA, the CDR3 is TGTGCCAGCAGGGAGACAGGGTACTCTAACAATCAGCCCCAGCATTTT. Its translation: CASRETGYSNNQPQHF.